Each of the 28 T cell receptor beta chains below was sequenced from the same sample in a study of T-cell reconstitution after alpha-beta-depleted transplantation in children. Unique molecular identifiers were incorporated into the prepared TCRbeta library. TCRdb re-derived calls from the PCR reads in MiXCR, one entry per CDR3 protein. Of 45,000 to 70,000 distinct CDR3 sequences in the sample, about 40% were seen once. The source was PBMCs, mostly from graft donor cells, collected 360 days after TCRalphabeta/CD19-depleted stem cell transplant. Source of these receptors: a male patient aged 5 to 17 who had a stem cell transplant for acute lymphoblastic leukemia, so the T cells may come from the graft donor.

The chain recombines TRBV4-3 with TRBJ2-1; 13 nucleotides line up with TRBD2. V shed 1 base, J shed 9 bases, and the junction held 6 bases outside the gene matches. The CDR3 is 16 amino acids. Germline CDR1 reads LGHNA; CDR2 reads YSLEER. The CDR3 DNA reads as TGCGCCAGCAGCCAAGTGACTAGCGGGGGGTCTGGTGAGCAGTTCTTC. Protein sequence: CASSQVTSGGSGEQFF.

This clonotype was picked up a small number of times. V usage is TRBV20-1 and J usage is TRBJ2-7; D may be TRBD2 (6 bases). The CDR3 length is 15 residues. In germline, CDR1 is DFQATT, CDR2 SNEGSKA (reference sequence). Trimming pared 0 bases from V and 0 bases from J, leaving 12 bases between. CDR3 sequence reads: CSARDLGGDSYEQYF. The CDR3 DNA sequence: TGCAGTGCTAGAGATCTCGGCGGGGACTCCTACGAGCAGTACTTC.

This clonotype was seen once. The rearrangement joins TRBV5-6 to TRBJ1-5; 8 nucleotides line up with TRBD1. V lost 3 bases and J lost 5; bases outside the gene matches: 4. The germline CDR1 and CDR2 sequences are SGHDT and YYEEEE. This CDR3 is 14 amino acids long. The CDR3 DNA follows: TGTGCCAGCAGCTCCGGACAGGGACATCAGCCCCAGCATTTT. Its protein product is CASSSGQGHQPQHF.

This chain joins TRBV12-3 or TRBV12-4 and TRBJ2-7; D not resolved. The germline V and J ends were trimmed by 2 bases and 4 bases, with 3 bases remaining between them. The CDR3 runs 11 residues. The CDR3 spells CASSLQYEQYF. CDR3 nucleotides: TGTGCCAGCAGTTTACAGTACGAGCAGTACTTC.

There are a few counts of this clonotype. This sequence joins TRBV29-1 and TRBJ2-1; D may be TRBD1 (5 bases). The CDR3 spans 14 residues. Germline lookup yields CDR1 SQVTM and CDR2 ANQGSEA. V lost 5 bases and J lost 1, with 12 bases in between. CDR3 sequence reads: CSVTTVISYNEQFF. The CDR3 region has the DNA TGCAGCGTTACGACAGTTATATCCTACAATGAGCAGTTCTTC.

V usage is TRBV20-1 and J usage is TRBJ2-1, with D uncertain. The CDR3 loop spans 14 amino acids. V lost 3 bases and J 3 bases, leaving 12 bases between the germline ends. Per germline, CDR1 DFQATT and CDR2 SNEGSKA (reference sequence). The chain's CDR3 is CSASHPNYYNEQFF. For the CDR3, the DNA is TGCAGTGCTAGTCACCCGAACTACTACAATGAGCAGTTCTTC.

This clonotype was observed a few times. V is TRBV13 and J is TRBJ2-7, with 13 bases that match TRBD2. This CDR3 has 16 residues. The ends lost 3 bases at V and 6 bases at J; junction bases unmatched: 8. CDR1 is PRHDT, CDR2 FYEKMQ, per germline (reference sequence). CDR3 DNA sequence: TGTGCCAGCAGCTTCTCAGGACTAGCGGGAGAGGGCGAGCAGTACTTC. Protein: CASSFSGLAGEGEQYF. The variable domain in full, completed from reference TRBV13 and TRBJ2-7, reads AAGVIQSPRHLIKEKRETATLKCYPIPRHDTVYWYQQGPGQDPQFLISFYEKMQSDKGSIPDRFSAQQFSDYHSELNMSSLELGDSALYFCASSFSGLAGEGEQYFGPGTRLTVT.

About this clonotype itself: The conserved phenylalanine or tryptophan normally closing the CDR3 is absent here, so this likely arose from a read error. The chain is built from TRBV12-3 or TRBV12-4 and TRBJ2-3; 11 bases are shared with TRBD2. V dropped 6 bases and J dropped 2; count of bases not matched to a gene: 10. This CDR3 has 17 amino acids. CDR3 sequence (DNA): TGTGCCAGCAGCGGCTGGACTAGCGGGTCGTTCACAGATACGCAGTATCTT. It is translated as CASSGWTSGSFTDTQYL.

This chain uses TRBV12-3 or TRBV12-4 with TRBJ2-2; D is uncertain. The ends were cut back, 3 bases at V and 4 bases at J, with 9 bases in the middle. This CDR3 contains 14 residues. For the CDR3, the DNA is TGTGCCAGCAGTTTGTCTTCCTCCACCGGGGAGCTGTTTTTT. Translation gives CASSLSSSTGELFF.

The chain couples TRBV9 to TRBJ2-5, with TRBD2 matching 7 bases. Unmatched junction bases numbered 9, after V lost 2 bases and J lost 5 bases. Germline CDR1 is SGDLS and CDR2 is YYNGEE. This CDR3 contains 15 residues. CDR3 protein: CASSVSGTLWETQYF. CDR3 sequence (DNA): TGTGCCAGCAGCGTCAGCGGGACCTTATGGGAGACCCAGTACTTC. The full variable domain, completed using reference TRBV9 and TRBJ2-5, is DSGVTQTPKHLITATGQRVTLRCSPRSGDLSVYWYQQSLDQGLQFLIQYYNGEERAKGNILERFSAQQFPDLHSELNLSSLELGDSALYFCASSVSGTLWETQYFGPGTRLLVL.

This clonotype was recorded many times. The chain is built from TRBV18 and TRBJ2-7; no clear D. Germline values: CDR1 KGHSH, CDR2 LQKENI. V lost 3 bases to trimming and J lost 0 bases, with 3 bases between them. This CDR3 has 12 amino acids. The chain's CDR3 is CASSPPSYEQYF. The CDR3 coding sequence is TGTGCCAGCTCACCGCCCTCCTACGAGCAGTACTTC.

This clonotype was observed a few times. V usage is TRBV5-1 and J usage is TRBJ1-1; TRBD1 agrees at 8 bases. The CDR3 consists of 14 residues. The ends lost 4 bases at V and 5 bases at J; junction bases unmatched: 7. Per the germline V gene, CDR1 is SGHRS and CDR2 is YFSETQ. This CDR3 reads CASSRGQVLTEAFF. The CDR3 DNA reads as TGCGCCAGCAGCCGGGGACAGGTTTTGACTGAAGCTTTCTTT.

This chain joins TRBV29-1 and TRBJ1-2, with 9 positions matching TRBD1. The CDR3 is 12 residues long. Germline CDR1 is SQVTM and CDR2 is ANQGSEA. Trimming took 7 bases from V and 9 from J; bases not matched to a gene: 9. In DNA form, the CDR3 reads TGCAGCGACCTGGGACAGGGTATTAGCTACACCTTC. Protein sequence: CSDLGQGISYTF.

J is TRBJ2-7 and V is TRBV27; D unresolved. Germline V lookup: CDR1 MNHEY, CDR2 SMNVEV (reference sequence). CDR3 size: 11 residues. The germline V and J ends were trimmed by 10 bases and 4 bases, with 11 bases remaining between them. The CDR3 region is CAIRMGYEQYF. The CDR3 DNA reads TGTGCCATTAGAATGGGGTACGAGCAGTACTTC.

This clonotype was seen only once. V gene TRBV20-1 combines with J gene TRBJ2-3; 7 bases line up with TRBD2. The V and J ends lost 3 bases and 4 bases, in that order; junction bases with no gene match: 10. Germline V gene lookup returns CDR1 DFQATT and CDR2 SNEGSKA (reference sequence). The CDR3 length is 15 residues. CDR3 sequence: CSARAPSGSADTQYF. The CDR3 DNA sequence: TGCAGTGCTAGGGCCCCTAGCGGCAGTGCAGATACGCAGTATTTT.

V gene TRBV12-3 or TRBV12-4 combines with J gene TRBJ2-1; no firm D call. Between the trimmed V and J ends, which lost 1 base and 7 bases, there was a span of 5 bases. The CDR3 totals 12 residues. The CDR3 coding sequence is TGTGCCAGCAGTTTAGGAAGGAATGAGCAGTTCTTC. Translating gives CASSLGRNEQFF.

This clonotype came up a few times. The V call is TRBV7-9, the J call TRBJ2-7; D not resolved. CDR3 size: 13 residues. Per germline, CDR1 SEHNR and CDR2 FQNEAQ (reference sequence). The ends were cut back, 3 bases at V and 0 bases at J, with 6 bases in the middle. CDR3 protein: CASSLASSYEQYF. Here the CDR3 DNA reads TGTGCCAGCAGCTTGGCCAGCTCCTACGAGCAGTACTTC.

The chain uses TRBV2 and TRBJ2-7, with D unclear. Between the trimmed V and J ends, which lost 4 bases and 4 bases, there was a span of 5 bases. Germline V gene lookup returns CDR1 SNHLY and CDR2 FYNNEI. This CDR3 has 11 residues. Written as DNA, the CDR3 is TGTGCCAGCAGTGGGAAGTACGAGCAGTACTTC. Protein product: CASSGKYEQYF.

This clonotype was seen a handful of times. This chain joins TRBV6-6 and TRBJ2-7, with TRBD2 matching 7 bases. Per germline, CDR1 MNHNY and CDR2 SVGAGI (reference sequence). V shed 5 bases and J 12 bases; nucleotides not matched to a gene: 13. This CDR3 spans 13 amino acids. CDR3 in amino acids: CASSPSDRTGGYF. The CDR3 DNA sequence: TGTGCCAGCAGTCCTTCGGACCGAACGGGAGGGTACTTC.

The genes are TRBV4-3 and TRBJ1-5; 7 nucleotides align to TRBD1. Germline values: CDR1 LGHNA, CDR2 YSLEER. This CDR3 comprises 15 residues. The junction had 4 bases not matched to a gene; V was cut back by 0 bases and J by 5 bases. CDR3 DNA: TGCGCCAGCAGCCAAGATGGACAGGAGGATCAGCCCCAGCATTTT. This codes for CASSQDGQEDQPQHF.

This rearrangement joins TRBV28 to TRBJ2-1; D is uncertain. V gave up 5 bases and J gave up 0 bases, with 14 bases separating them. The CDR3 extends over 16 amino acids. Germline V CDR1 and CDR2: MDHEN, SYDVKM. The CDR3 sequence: CASSLSQPPSYNEQFF. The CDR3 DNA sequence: TGTGCCAGCAGTCTCTCTCAGCCCCCCTCCTACAATGAGCAGTTCTTC.

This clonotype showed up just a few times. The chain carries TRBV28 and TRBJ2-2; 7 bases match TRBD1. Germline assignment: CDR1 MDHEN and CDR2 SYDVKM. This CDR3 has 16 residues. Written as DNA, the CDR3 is TGTGGGTCCTGTCTGACAGGGCTTGTGAACACCGGGGAGCTGTTTTTT. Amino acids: CGSCLTGLVNTGELFF.

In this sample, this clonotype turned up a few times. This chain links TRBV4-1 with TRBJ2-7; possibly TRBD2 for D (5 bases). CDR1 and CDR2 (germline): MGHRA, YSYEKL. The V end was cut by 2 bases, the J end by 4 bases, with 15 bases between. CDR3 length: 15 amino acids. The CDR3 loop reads CASSQRLAPLYEQYF. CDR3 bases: TGCGCCAGCAGCCAAAGGCTAGCCCCTTTATACGAGCAGTACTTC.

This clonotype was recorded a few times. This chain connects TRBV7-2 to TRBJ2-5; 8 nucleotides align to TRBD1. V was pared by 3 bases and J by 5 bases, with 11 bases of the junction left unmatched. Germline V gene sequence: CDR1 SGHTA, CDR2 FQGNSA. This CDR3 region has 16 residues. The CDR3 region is CASSLDRATVGETQYF. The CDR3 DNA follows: TGTGCCAGCAGCTTGGACAGGGCGACAGTAGGGGAGACCCAGTACTTC.

CDR3 in amino acids: CSASSGTTQPQHF. In DNA, the CDR3 is TGCAGTGCTTCTTCCGGGACTACTCAGCCCCAGCATTTT. J is TRBJ1-5 and V is TRBV20-1, with D perhaps matching TRBD1 (5 bases). V dropped 5 bases and J dropped 6 bases, with 14 bases sitting between them. Germline V gene data show CDR1 as DFQATT and CDR2 as SNEGSKA (reference sequence). CDR3 length: 13 amino acids.

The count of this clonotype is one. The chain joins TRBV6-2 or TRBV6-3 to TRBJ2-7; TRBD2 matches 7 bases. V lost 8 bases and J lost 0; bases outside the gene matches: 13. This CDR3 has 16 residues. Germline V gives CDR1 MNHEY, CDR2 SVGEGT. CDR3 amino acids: CASQNHLADYSYEQYF. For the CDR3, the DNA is TGTGCCAGCCAAAATCATCTAGCGGATTACTCCTACGAGCAGTACTTC.

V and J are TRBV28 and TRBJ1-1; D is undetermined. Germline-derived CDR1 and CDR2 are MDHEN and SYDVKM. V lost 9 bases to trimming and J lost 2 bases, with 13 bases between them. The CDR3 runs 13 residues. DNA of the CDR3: TGTGCCAGTACCGTGGGAATCAACACTGAAGCTTTCTTT. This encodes CASTVGINTEAFF.

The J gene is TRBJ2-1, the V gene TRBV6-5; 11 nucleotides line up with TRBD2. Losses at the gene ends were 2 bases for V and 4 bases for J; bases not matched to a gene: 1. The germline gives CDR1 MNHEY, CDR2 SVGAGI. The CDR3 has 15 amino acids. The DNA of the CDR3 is TGTGCCAGCAGTTACGGGACTAGCGGTTACAATGAGCAGTTCTTC. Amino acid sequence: CASSYGTSGYNEQFF.